This T cell receptor (beta chain) was obtained from a study of T cell changes during pregnancy in multiple sclerosis. This CDR3 contains 16 residues. Germline V gene lookup returns CDR1 MDHEN and CDR2 SYDVKM. V lost 2 bases and J lost 0; bases outside the gene matches: 5. TCRdb's copy holds only in-frame clones and misses some; the assay was immunoSEQ multiplex PCR. The sample shows approximately 97,000 clones, 90% of them seen only once. The specimen comprised peripheral blood, sampled in the second trimester of pregnancy. The V and J genes are TRBV28 and TRBJ1-2, with 8 positions matching TRBD1. The TCR originated in a female donor in good health, enrolled as a control in a pregnancy study. CDR3 in DNA: TGTGCCAGCAGTTTACCAGGACAGGGCGCTAACTATGGCTACACCTTC. This sequence encodes CASSLPGQGANYGYTF.